Below are 14 T cell receptor beta chains sequenced from a single sample in a study of blood T cell dynamics during melanoma immunotherapy. Libraries were prepared by immunoSEQ multiplex PCR; TCRdb keeps only in-frame clonotypes and omits some of them. The top ten hold around a third of the sample, which has approximately 4,900 clones, around 87% seen once. Time point in this sample: pre-treatment baseline. The sequences come from blood, collected from a patient treated with checkpoint blockade. Receptors were obtained from a human donor with melanoma.

The chain combines TRBV9 with TRBJ2-5; D may be TRBD1 or TRBD2 (5 bases each). V was trimmed by 3 bases and J by 4 bases, leaving 19 bases between them. This CDR3 is built from 16 residues. CDR1 and CDR2 from the germline V gene are SGDLS and YYNGEE. The CDR3 bases are TGTGCCAGCAGCGGACCCGGTGCGAGGGGTATAGAGACCCAGTACTTC. This encodes CASSGPGARGIETQYF.

This chain uses TRBV5-1 with TRBJ1-4; D is unclear. Between the trimmed V and J ends, which lost 2 bases and 7 bases, there was a span of 12 bases. There are 14 residues in the CDR3. CDR1 is SGHRS and CDR2 is YFSETQ in the germline V gene. The CDR3 coding sequence is TGCGCCAGCAGCTTCGAGGCGGGTAGTGAAAAACTGTTTTTT. This translates into CASSFEAGSEKLFF.

This rearrangement joins TRBV9 to TRBJ2-1; 16 bases line up with TRBD2. Germline loops: CDR1 SGDLS, CDR2 YYNGEE. V lost 4 bases and J lost 7; bases outside the gene matches: 11. The CDR3 contains 18 residues. CDR3 coding DNA: TGTGCCAGCAGCCCCCTAGGGGGACTAGCGGGAGGGCGTAATGAGCAGTTCTTC. Translation gives CASSPLGGLAGGRNEQFF.

The CDR3 DNA reads TGCGCCAGCAGCTTGCCGGCAGGGGAAGAGACCCAGTACTTC. This gives the protein CASSLPAGEETQYF. The chain joins TRBV5-1 to TRBJ2-5, with D perhaps TRBD1 (6 bases). V gave up 1 base and J gave up 3 bases, with 10 bases separating them. This CDR3 contains 14 residues. Germline V gene data show CDR1 as SGHRS and CDR2 as YFSETQ. Drawing the rest from reference TRBV5-1 and TRBJ2-5, the complete variable domain is KAGVTQTPRYLIKTRGQQVTLSCSPISGHRSVSWYQQTPGQGLQFLFEYFSETQRNKGNFPGRFSGRQFSNSRSEMNVSTLELGDSALYLCASSLPAGEETQYFGPGTRLLVL.

This sequence joins TRBV6-6 and TRBJ1-2, with D maybe TRBD1 (6 bases). The CDR3 loop spans 15 amino acids. V shed 4 bases and J shed 0 bases, with 12 bases lying between them. The V gene's germline CDR1 is MNHNY and CDR2 SVGAGI (reference sequence). The CDR3, as DNA: TGTGCCAGCAGTTCCAGGGACACCCCTAACTATGGCTACACCTTC. As protein: CASSSRDTPNYGYTF.

The chain joins TRBV5-5 to TRBJ2-7; D not certain. Germline values: CDR1 SGHKS, CDR2 YYEKEE (reference sequence). The CDR3 has 14 amino acids. V lost 4 bases and J 12 bases, leaving 23 bases between the germline ends. Written as DNA, the CDR3 is TGTGCCAGCAGCACCGAAGGACCCCTGGGAAAGCGGTACTTC. Protein sequence: CASSTEGPLGKRYF. Together with reference TRBV5-5 and TRBJ2-7, the CDR3 gives the full variable domain: DAGVTQSPTHLIKTRGQQVTLRCSPISGHKSVSWYQQVLGQGPQFIFQYYEKEERGRGNFPDRFSARQFPNYSSELNVNALLLGDSALYLCASSTEGPLGKRYFGPGTRLTVT.

This chain uses TRBV18 with TRBJ2-7, with D possibly matching TRBD1 (6 bases). In germline, CDR1 is KGHSH, CDR2 LQKENI. The CDR3 has 15 residues. The V end was cut by 2 bases, the J end by 4 bases, with 15 bases between. The CDR3 loop is CASSPRGGQQYEQYF. In DNA form, the CDR3 reads TGTGCCAGCTCACCAAGGGGCGGACAGCAGTACGAGCAGTACTTC.

In this sample, this clone turned up once. CDR3 loop: CASSLGRGPNTGELFF. DNA for the CDR3: TGTGCCAGCAGCTTAGGGCGGGGACCGAACACCGGGGAGCTGTTTTTT. The chain joins TRBV7-3 to TRBJ2-2, with D maybe TRBD2 (6 bases). V dropped 2 bases and J dropped 0 bases, with 10 bases sitting between them. The CDR3 length is 16 residues. The germline CDR1 and CDR2 sequences are SGHTA and FQGTGA.

The chain recombines TRBV12-5 with TRBJ2-7; the match to TRBD2 covers 11 bases. With 1 base clipped from V and 3 bases from J, the junction kept 23 bases outside the gene matches. This CDR3 is built from 22 residues. Germline CDR1 and CDR2: LGHNT and FRNRAP. The CDR3 is CASGLALTSGSSQDDRRYEQYF. CDR3 in DNA: TGTGCTAGTGGTTTGGCCCTTACTAGCGGGAGTTCCCAAGACGATAGACGCTACGAGCAGTACTTC.

This chain links TRBV20-1 with TRBJ2-5; D unclear. The V gene lost 3 bases and the J gene lost 3 bases, with 2 bases spanning the gap. This CDR3 region has 10 residues. The germline CDR1 and CDR2 sequences are DFQATT and SNEGSKA (reference sequence). In DNA form, the CDR3 reads TGCAGTGCTAGGGAAGAGACCCAGTACTTC. Its translation is CSAREETQYF.

The V gene is TRBV27, the J gene TRBJ1-5; maybe TRBD1 (5 bases). The length of the CDR3 is 19 residues. Trimming pared 6 bases from V and 0 bases from J, leaving 24 bases between. The V gene's germline CDR1 is MNHEY and CDR2 SMNVEV (reference sequence). The CDR3 nucleotides are TGTGCCAGCAGCTCCCATGCCGGGGACCTGGCGTATAGCAATCAGCCCCAGCATTTT. This gives the protein CASSSHAGDLAYSNQPQHF.

The V gene is TRBV6-9, the J gene TRBJ1-2; weak D call: TRBD1 (5 bases). This CDR3 has 13 residues. Germline V gene data show CDR1 as MNHGY and CDR2 as SVAAGI. Trimming cost V 8 bases and J 4 bases, with 14 bases left between them. In DNA form, the CDR3 reads TGTGCCAGCGGAATCCAAGGGGTCTATGGCTACACCTTC. Translating it yields CASGIQGVYGYTF.

The chain carries TRBV7-8 and TRBJ1-6, with 8 positions matching TRBD1. The J segment lost 0 bases and the V segment lost 1 base, leaving 8 bases of the junction unmatched. Germline CDR1 is SGHVS and CDR2 is FQNEAQ. The CDR3 covers 19 residues. The CDR3 DNA sequence: TGTGCCAGCAGCTTAGGGACCGGCACAGGGGGCTCCTATAATTCACCCCTCCACTTT. Its protein is CASSLGTGTGGSYNSPLHF.

The rearrangement links TRBV9 to TRBJ2-7; possible D gene TRBD1, 6 bases. The V gene's germline CDR1 is SGDLS and CDR2 YYNGEE. The CDR3 consists of 14 residues. Trimming stripped 0 bases from V and 3 bases from J, with 10 bases between. This chain's CDR3 is CASSVGQAHYEQYF. DNA of the CDR3: TGTGCCAGCAGCGTAGGACAGGCGCACTACGAGCAGTACTTC.